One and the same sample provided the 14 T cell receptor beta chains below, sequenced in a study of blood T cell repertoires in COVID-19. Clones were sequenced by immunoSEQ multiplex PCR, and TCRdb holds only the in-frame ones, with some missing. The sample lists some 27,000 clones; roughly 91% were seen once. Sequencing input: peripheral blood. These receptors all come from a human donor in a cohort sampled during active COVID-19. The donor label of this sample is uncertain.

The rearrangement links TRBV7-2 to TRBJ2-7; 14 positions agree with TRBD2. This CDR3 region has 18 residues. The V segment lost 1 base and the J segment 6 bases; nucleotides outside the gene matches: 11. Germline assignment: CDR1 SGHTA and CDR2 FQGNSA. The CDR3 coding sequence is TGTGCCAGCAGCTTAGGGACTAGCGGGAGGCGGGTCGGTGCCGAGCAGTACTTC. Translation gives CASSLGTSGRRVGAEQYF. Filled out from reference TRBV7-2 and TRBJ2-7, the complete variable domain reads GAGVSQSPSNKVTEKGKDVELRCDPISGHTALYWYRQSLGQGLEFLIYFQGNSAPDKSGLPSDRFSAERTGGSVSTLTIQRTQQEDSAVYLCASSLGTSGRRVGAEQYFGPGTRLTVT.

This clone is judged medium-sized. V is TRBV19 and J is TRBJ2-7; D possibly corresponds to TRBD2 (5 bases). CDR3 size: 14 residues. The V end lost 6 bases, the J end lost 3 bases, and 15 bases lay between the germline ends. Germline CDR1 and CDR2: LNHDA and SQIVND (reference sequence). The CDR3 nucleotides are TGTGCCAGTAGCAGGTACGTGGGGAGCTACGAGCAGTACTTC. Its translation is CASSRYVGSYEQYF.

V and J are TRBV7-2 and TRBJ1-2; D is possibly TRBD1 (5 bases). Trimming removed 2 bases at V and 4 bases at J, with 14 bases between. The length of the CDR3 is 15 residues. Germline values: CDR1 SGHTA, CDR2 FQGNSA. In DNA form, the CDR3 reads TGTGCCAGCAGCTTATTAAGGACACAAGGCTATGGCTACACCTTC. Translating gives CASSLLRTQGYGYTF.

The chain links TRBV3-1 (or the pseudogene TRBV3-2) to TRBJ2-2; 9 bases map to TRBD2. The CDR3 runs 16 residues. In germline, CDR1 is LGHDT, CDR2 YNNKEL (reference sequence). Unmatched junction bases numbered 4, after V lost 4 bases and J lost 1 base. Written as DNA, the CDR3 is TGTGCCAGCAGCCCGTGGACTAGCGTGAACACCGGGGAGCTGTTTTTT. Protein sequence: CASSPWTSVNTGELFF.

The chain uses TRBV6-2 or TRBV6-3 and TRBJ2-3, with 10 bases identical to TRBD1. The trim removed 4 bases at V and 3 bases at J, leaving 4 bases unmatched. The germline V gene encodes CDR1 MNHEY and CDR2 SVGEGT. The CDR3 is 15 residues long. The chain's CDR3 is CASSFWTGGTDTQYF. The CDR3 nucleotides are TGTGCCAGCAGTTTTTGGACAGGGGGGACAGATACGCAGTATTTT.

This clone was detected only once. The CDR3 is CASSSRTGELFF. The CDR3 DNA is TGTGCCAGCAGCTCTCGCACCGGGGAGCTGTTTTTT. This rearrangement joins TRBV7-3 to TRBJ2-2; unclear D gene. The germline V gene encodes CDR1 SGHTA and CDR2 FQGTGA. With 4 bases removed from V and 4 bases from J, the gap between germline ends came to 4 bases. The CDR3 is 12 amino acids.

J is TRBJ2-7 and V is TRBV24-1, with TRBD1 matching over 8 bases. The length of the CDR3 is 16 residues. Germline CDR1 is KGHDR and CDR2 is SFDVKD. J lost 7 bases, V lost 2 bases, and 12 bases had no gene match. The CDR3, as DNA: TGTGCCACCAGTGATTCCCGACAGGGGCCCAGGTGGGAGCAGTACTTC. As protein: CATSDSRQGPRWEQYF.

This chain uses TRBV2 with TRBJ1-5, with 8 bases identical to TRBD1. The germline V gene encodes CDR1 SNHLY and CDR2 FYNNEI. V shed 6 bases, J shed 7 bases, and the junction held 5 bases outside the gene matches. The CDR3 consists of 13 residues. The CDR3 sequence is CASRDREGQPQHF. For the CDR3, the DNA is TGTGCCAGCAGGGACAGGGAAGGACAGCCCCAGCATTTT.

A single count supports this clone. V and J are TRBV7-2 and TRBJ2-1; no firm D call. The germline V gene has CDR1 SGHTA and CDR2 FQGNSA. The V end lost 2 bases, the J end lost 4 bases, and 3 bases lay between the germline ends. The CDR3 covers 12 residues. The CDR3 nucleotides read TGTGCCAGCAGCTTACCATACAATGAGCAGTTCTTC. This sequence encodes CASSLPYNEQFF.

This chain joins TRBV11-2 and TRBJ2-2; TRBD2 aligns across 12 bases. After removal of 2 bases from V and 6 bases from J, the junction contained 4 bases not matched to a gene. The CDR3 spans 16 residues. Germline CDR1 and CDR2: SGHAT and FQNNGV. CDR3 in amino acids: CASSLLAGGPAGELFF. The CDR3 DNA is TGTGCCAGCAGCTTACTAGCGGGGGGGCCGGCCGGGGAGCTGTTTTTT. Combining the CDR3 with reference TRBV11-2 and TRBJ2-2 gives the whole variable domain EAGVAQSPRYKIIEKRQSVAFWCNPISGHATLYWYQQILGQGPKLLIQFQNNGVVDDSQLPKDRFSAERLKGVDSTLKIQPAKLEDSAVYLCASSLLAGGPAGELFFGEGSRLTVL.

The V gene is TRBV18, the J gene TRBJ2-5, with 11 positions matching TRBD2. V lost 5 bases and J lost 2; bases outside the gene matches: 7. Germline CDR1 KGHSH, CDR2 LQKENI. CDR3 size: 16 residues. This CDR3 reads CASSVPGLAVQETQYF. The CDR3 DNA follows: TGTGCCAGCTCAGTCCCGGGACTAGCGGTTCAAGAGACCCAGTACTTC.

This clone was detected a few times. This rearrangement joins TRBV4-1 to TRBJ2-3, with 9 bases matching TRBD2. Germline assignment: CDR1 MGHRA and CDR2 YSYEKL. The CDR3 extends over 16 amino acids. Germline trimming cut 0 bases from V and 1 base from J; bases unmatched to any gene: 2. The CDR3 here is CASSQDRTSGTDTQYF. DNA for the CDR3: TGCGCCAGCAGCCAAGATCGGACTAGCGGCACAGATACGCAGTATTTT.

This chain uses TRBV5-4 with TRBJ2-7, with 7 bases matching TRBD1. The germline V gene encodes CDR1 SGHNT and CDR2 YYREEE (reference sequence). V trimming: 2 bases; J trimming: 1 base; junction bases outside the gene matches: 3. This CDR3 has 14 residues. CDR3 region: CASSFHRGSYEQYF. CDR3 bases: TGTGCCAGCAGCTTTCACAGGGGATCCTACGAGCAGTACTTC.

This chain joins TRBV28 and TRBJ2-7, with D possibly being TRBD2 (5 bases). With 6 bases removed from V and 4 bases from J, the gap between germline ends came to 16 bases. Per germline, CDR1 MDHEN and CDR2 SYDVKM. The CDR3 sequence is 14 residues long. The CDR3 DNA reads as TGTGCCAGCAGCTTTTCTCTAGAGCGGTACGAGCAGTACTTC. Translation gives CASSFSLERYEQYF.